The 18 T cell receptor beta chains in this list originate from one sample, sequenced in a study of T cell responses to AZD1222 COVID-19 vaccine. Some clones are missing from TCRdb's copy, which holds only in-frame ones; the method was immunoSEQ multiplex PCR. The data contain more than 50,000 clones, around 84% of them singletons. This sample comprised peripheral blood, obtained on day 0 of AZD1222 vaccination. All receptors come from an adult in good health.

The chain combines TRBV2 with TRBJ1-2; possibly TRBD1 for D (6 bases). The V end lost 8 bases, the J end lost 2 bases, and 21 bases lay between the germline ends. Germline lookup yields CDR1 SNHLY and CDR2 FYNNEI. The CDR3 is made up of 16 amino acids. The CDR3 here is CASHRVRGRINYGYTF. The CDR3 DNA reads TGTGCCAGCCACAGGGTTAGAGGCCGAATCAACTATGGCTACACCTTC.

This sequence joins TRBV11-3 and TRBJ2-6; D uncertain. This CDR3 comprises 15 residues. The germline gives CDR1 SGHNT, CDR2 YENEEA. The V and J ends lost 3 bases and 2 bases respectively, with 8 bases between them. As DNA, the CDR3 is TGTGCCAGCAGCTTGGGGTGGGCTGGGGCCAACGTCCTGACTTTC. Protein product: CASSLGWAGANVLTF.

The genes are TRBV29-1 and TRBJ2-2; 13 nucleotides line up with TRBD2. The length of the CDR3 is 15 residues. V lost 6 bases and J lost 5; bases outside the gene matches: 6. The V gene's germline CDR1 is SQVTM and CDR2 ANQGSEA. The CDR3 protein is CSVTLAGGSTGELFF. The CDR3 DNA reads as TGCAGCGTGACACTAGCGGGAGGGAGTACCGGGGAGCTGTTTTTT.

The chain couples TRBV7-2 to TRBJ1-1, with 11 bases aligning to TRBD1. Germline V CDR1 and CDR2: SGHTA, FQGNSA. After removal of 5 bases from V and 5 bases from J, the junction contained 4 bases not matched to a gene. The CDR3 has 14 amino acids. CDR3 coding DNA: TGTGCCAGCAGCCTGGACAGGGGGCGGACTGAAGCTTTCTTT. Its protein is CASSLDRGRTEAFF.

This clone appeared a few times. This chain links TRBV11-2 with TRBJ1-1; D is ambiguous. From germline, CDR1 is SGHAT and CDR2 FQNNGV. This CDR3 spans 13 amino acids. V was pared by 11 bases and J by 3 bases, with 16 bases between. The CDR3 DNA follows: TGTGCCGGGAGCCCATCGGCCGACACTGAAGCTTTCTTT. This gives the protein CAGSPSADTEAFF.

J is TRBJ2-3 and V is TRBV6-5, with D possibly TRBD2 on 5 matching bases. V was pared by 0 bases and J by 3 bases, with 10 bases between. The V gene's germline CDR1 is MNHEY and CDR2 SVGAGI. The CDR3 is made up of 15 amino acids. The CDR3 DNA reads TGTGCCAGCAGTTACTCAGGCGGGCGGACAGATACGCAGTATTTT. Its protein product is CASSYSGGRTDTQYF.

V usage is TRBV28 and J usage is TRBJ2-5; D remains ambiguous. CDR3 length: 11 residues. V was cut by 6 bases and J by 7 bases, with 9 bases left in between. CDR1 and CDR2 from the germline V gene are MDHEN and SYDVKM. For the CDR3, the DNA is TGTGCCAGCAGCGTCACAAGGACCCAGTACTTC. Its translation is CASSVTRTQYF.

The genes are TRBV27 and TRBJ1-2; D possibly corresponds to TRBD1 (6 bases). Deletions cut 8 bases from V and 2 bases from J, with 18 bases between. CDR3 size: 15 residues. The germline gives CDR1 MNHEY, CDR2 SMNVEV (reference sequence). Here the CDR3 reads CASSKTGRVNYGYTF. CDR3 in DNA: TGTGCCAGCTCTAAAACAGGGCGGGTCAACTATGGCTACACCTTC.

The rearrangement links TRBV4-1 to TRBJ2-6; D call uncertain. CDR3 length: 16 amino acids. Trimming stripped 0 bases from V and 0 bases from J, with 6 bases between. CDR1 is MGHRA, CDR2 YSYEKL, per germline. CDR3 sequence (DNA): TGCGCCAGCAGCCAAGACCGTCCCTCTGGGGCCAACGTCCTGACTTTC. Translated: CASSQDRPSGANVLTF.

The chain carries TRBV3-1 (or the pseudogene TRBV3-2) and TRBJ1-1; 7 bases align to TRBD1. The CDR3 length is 13 residues. Germline CDR1 LGHDT, CDR2 YNNKEL (reference sequence). The V and J ends lost 3 bases and 7 bases, in that order; junction bases with no gene match: 5. The CDR3: CASSQSRQGEAFF. Here the CDR3 DNA reads TGTGCCAGCAGCCAGTCTCGACAGGGTGAAGCTTTCTTT.

Only a few counts were recorded for this clone. The V call is TRBV18, the J call TRBJ1-1, with D uncertain. Germline loops: CDR1 KGHSH, CDR2 LQKENI. Between the trimmed V and J ends, which lost 3 bases and 7 bases, there was a span of 15 bases. The CDR3 consists of 14 residues. Here the CDR3 reads CASSPGQEKLEAFF. Written as DNA, the CDR3 is TGTGCCAGCTCACCGGGCCAAGAAAAACTTGAAGCTTTCTTT.

This chain joins TRBV7-9 and TRBJ2-2; no clear D gene. The CDR3 totals 14 residues. V was cut by 1 base and J by 2 bases, with 5 bases left in between. CDR1 is SEHNR, CDR2 FQNEAQ, per germline (reference sequence). In DNA, the CDR3 is TGTGCCAGCAGCTTAGTCCATAACACCGGGGAGCTGTTTTTT. This encodes CASSLVHNTGELFF.

This chain joins TRBV7-8 and TRBJ1-5, with 8 nucleotides matching TRBD1. V shed 6 bases, J shed 5 bases, and the junction held 6 bases outside the gene matches. CDR3 size: 14 residues. The germline V gene encodes CDR1 SGHVS and CDR2 FQNEAQ. The CDR3 DNA follows: TGTGCCAGCAGTCCTCTGACAGGGGATCAGCCCCAGCATTTT. Translating it yields CASSPLTGDQPQHF.

This sequence joins TRBV20-1 and TRBJ2-7; D ambiguous. The CDR3 is made up of 12 amino acids. The germline gives CDR1 DFQATT, CDR2 SNEGSKA (reference sequence). Trimming removed 3 bases from V and 2 bases from J, with 8 bases in between. The CDR3 nucleotides read TGCAGTGCTAGTGCGGTTACCTACGAGCAGTACTTC. It specifies CSASAVTYEQYF.

In its sample, this clone was seen a few times. V gene TRBV5-8 combines with J gene TRBJ2-1, with 7 bases identical to TRBD2. The CDR3 length is 15 residues. Germline-derived CDR1 and CDR2 are SGHTS and YDEGEE. Trimming removed 1 base from V and 5 bases from J; junction bases left unmatched: 6. The CDR3 bases are TGTGCCAGCAGCTTGTGGCTAGCGGCCGACAATGAGCAGTTCTTC. Its protein product is CASSLWLAADNEQFF.

This clone was seen only once. This chain uses TRBV27 with TRBJ2-7; 7 nucleotides align to TRBD1. Trimming took 2 bases from V and 2 from J; bases not matched to a gene: 9. CDR3 length: 16 residues. The germline V gene has CDR1 MNHEY and CDR2 SMNVEV (reference sequence). The CDR3 bases are TGTGCCAGCAGTTTACCCATGACAGGGAGACCCTACGAGCAGTACTTC. It codes for CASSLPMTGRPYEQYF.

The sample holds a few counts of this clone. The J gene is TRBJ1-2, the V gene TRBV18; 9 nucleotides align to TRBD1. The CDR3 is 13 residues long. Germline CDR1 KGHSH, CDR2 LQKENI. V was pared by 5 bases and J by 7 bases, with 5 bases of the junction left unmatched. The CDR3 DNA reads as TGTGCCAGCTCAAGGGACAGGGAAGCTGGCTACACCTTC. Protein sequence: CASSRDREAGYTF.

This rearrangement joins TRBV11-2 to TRBJ2-1; possible D gene TRBD2, 6 bases. V lost 1 base and J lost 0, with 19 bases in between. CDR3 length equals 19 residues. Germline-derived CDR1 and CDR2 are SGHAT and FQNNGV. In nucleotides, the CDR3 is TGTGCCAGCAGCTTAGCACCGAGGGTAGCCGGGAGCTCCTACAATGAGCAGTTCTTC. Protein sequence: CASSLAPRVAGSSYNEQFF.